This TCR beta chain was documented in a study of OX40 agonist ivuxolimab in advanced cancers. The wider study: Patients enrolled in dose escalation were diagnosed with hepatocellular carcinoma, melanoma, renal cell or head and neck cancer.

Germline V gene data show CDR1 as SNHLY and CDR2 as FYNNEI. The CDR3 runs 14 residues. Whole-study results and caveats: CD8+ T cells (on average) carried more expanded clones than CD4+ T cells.

As concerns this clone: The antigen is undetermined.

Libraries were prepared by immunoSEQ multiplex PCR; TCRdb keeps only in-frame clonotypes and omits some of them. The table shows tens of thousands of clones, with around 84% occurring only once. The TCR was taken from an adult with an advanced solid tumor such as melanoma, head and neck, liver or kidney cancer. Material: CD4+ or CD8+ T cells sorted from blood, obtained in a trial of the OX40 agonist ivuxolimab. The gene calls are TRBV2 and TRBJ1-1; D uncertain. CDR3 bases: TGTGCAGACACCGGCGGGGTGTCGGGCACTGAAGCTTTCTTT. Amino acid sequence: CADTGGVSGTEAFF.